The next 24 T cell receptor beta chains were all read from a single sample in a study of immune characterization of retroperitoneal liposarcoma (dated by TCRdb to between 2018 and 2021). Receptor libraries were prepared by PCR. TCRdb shows the sequencer as NextSeq 500. The public sequencing data were trimmed at Q25 with fastp and processed into clonotypes with MiXCR by TCRdb, which kept only in-frame beta chains. A single entry per CDR3 protein holds the most common genes and DNA from its merged rows. In all, the sample holds roughly 11,000 distinct CDR3 sequences, and roughly 26% of those were seen once. 9.1% of the sample rests with the top ten. The sample taken for sequencing was tumor tissue. These receptors came from a female donor with retroperitoneal liposarcoma.

The chain is built from TRBV12-5 and TRBJ2-1, with 8 bases fitting TRBD2. V gave up 7 bases and J gave up 3 bases; unmatched junction bases: 5. Germline V gene lookup returns CDR1 LGHNT and CDR2 FRNRAP. The CDR3 has 14 amino acids. CDR3 amino acids: CASALSGGYNEQFF. The CDR3 DNA is TGTGCTAGTGCCTTGAGCGGGGGCTACAATGAGCAGTTCTTC. The full variable domain, rest sourced from reference TRBV12-5 and TRBJ2-1, is DARVTQTPRHKVTEMGQEVTMRCQPILGHNTVFWYRQTMMQGLELLAYFRNRAPLDDSGMPKDRFSAEMPDATLATLKIQPSEPRDSAVYFCASALSGGYNEQFFGPGTRLTVL.

The J gene is TRBJ2-5, the V gene TRBV29-1; D is ambiguous. The J call may not be correct, given that the DNA end is closer to TRBJ2-7. The CDR3 loop spans 11 amino acids. The germline CDR1 and CDR2 sequences are SQVTM and ANQGSEA. The DNA for the CDR3 is TGCAGCGTTGGTGGGTCCTACGAGCAGTACTTC. Translation gives CSVGGSYEQYF.

This clonotype came up many times. The J gene is TRBJ2-1, the V gene TRBV7-3; D is perhaps TRBD1 (5 bases). The V and J ends lost 2 bases and 10 bases respectively, with 12 bases between them. CDR3 length equals 13 residues. Germline V CDR1 and CDR2: SGHTA, FQGTGA. CDR3 nucleotide sequence: TGTGCCAGCAGCTTAGGGGCAGCGAGGGAGCAGTTCTTC. This codes for CASSLGAAREQFF.

This clonotype has a handful of counts. The chain uses TRBV6-1 and TRBJ1-2; D is unclear. With 5 bases removed from V and 8 bases from J, the gap between germline ends came to 18 bases. The CDR3 has 14 residues. Germline-derived CDR1 and CDR2 are MNHNS and SASEGT. The CDR3, as DNA: TGTGCCAGCAGTAGGTCTATTCGGGATGGAGGCTACACCTTC. Its translation: CASSRSIRDGGYTF.

The gene calls are TRBV7-2 and TRBJ2-1; the D call may be TRBD1 or TRBD2 (5 bases each). V was pared by 5 bases and J by 5 bases, with 13 bases between. Germline values: CDR1 SGHTA, CDR2 FQGNSA. The CDR3 length is 14 residues. In DNA, the CDR3 is TGTGCCAGCAGCATCTTCGGGACCCACAATGAGCAGTTCTTC. Translated, it gives CASSIFGTHNEQFF.

This clonotype has ten or more counts. The chain uses TRBV6-1 and TRBJ2-1; 8 bases agree with TRBD2. TRBJ2-7 matches the DNA end more closely, so the J call is doubtful. Germline-derived CDR1 and CDR2 are MNHNS and SASEGT. This CDR3 comprises 15 residues. The CDR3: CASSRGGSSYNEQYF. For the CDR3, the DNA is TGTGCCAGCAGTCGCGGGGGGAGCTCCTACAATGAGCAGTACTTC.

This clonotype appeared a few times. The rearrangement links TRBV6-1 to TRBJ2-1; D assignment may be TRBD1 or TRBD2 (5 bases each). The DNA matches TRBJ2-7 better at its end, which makes the J call doubtful. This CDR3 is built from 13 residues. Germline lookup yields CDR1 MNHNS and CDR2 SASEGT. The CDR3: CASSSGRFYEQYF. In DNA, the CDR3 is TGTGCCAGCAGTTCGGGACGATTTTACGAGCAGTACTTC.

This sequence joins TRBV5-3 and TRBJ2-2; 12 bases align to TRBD2. TRBV5-3 belongs to the ORF category, with a function that is uncertain. Trimming removed 8 bases from V and 4 bases from J; junction bases left unmatched: 18. The CDR3 extends over 19 amino acids. As DNA, the CDR3 is TGTGCCAGCAGTCCGCTCGGACTAGCGGGGCCGGTTCGCACCGGGGAGCTGTTTTTT. Protein: CASSPLGLAGPVRTGELFF.

By share, this clonotype counts as medium-sized. This rearrangement joins TRBV6-1 to TRBJ2-5, with D perhaps assigned TRBD1 or TRBD2 (5 bases each). Germline assignment: CDR1 MNHNS and CDR2 SASEGT. V was clipped by 5 bases and J by 2 bases, with 15 bases between them. The CDR3 totals 15 residues. CDR3 residues: CASSYPGPPQETQYF. Written as DNA, the CDR3 is TGTGCCAGCAGTTATCCGGGACCACCTCAAGAGACCCAGTACTTC.

The chain couples TRBV27 to TRBJ2-1; D remains unclear. The J call may be in error: the DNA end matches TRBJ2-7 better. CDR3 length equals 12 residues. Per germline, CDR1 MNHEY and CDR2 SMNVEV (reference sequence). The DNA for the CDR3 is TGTGCCAGCAGTTCTCTCTACAATGAGCAGTACTTC. This gives the protein CASSSLYNEQYF.

V gene TRBV10-2 combines with J gene TRBJ2-2; D is perhaps TRBD1 (6 bases). The V gene lost 5 bases and the J gene lost 1 base, with 11 bases spanning the gap. This CDR3 spans 15 amino acids. Germline CDR1 reads WSHSY; CDR2 reads SAAADI. CDR3 in DNA: TGCGCCAGCAGTCAACAGGGCCGGAACACCGGGGAGCTGTTTTTT. Translated, it gives CASSQQGRNTGELFF.

This clonotype was seen more than once but under ten times. The chain is built from TRBV6-1 and TRBJ2-1; 7 bases match TRBD2. The CDR3 contains 14 residues. V lost 7 bases, J lost 7 bases, and 10 bases stayed unmatched. Germline V lookup: CDR1 MNHNS, CDR2 SASEGT. The CDR3 sequence is CASKRAGVRNEQFF. CDR3 in DNA: TGTGCCAGCAAAAGGGCGGGAGTAAGGAATGAGCAGTTCTTC.

This clonotype was counted at least ten times. V usage is TRBV11-3 and J usage is TRBJ2-1; maybe TRBD1 (6 bases). Trimming cost V 2 bases and J 3 bases, with 11 bases left between them. The CDR3 loop spans 15 amino acids. Germline V gene sequence: CDR1 SGHNT, CDR2 YENEEA. CDR3 sequence reads: CASSLKGDLYNEQFF. In DNA, the CDR3 is TGTGCCAGCAGCTTAAAGGGGGACCTCTACAATGAGCAGTTCTTC.

This clonotype is medium-sized (0.01 to 0.1%) within its sample. The chain has TRBV7-3 and TRBJ2-3; 10 bases agree with TRBD2. V trimming: 3 bases; J trimming: 4 bases; junction bases outside the gene matches: 1. The CDR3 has 14 residues. Germline loops: CDR1 SGHTA, CDR2 FQGTGA. The DNA of the CDR3 is TGTGCCAGCAGCTTTGGACTAGCGGCAGATACGCAGTATTTT. Translating it yields CASSFGLAADTQYF.

This chain connects TRBV6-2 or TRBV6-3 to TRBJ1-3; 10 bases agree with TRBD1. The V segment lost 5 bases and the J segment 8 bases; nucleotides outside the gene matches: 9. The germline V gene encodes CDR1 MNHEY and CDR2 SVGEGT. The CDR3 is made up of 15 amino acids. CDR3: CASSTRDRGHDTIYF. The DNA of the CDR3 is TGTGCCAGCAGTACCCGAGACAGGGGGCATGACACCATATATTTT.

This clonotype was observed a single time. The chain has TRBV6-1 and TRBJ2-3; either TRBD1 or TRBD2 may fit D (6 bases each). The V and J ends lost 5 bases and 3 bases respectively, with 18 bases between them. The germline CDR1 and CDR2 sequences are MNHNS and SASEGT. The CDR3 has 16 amino acids. The CDR3, as DNA: TGTGCCAGCAGTCTAGGCGCTCGAGGGGGGACAGATACGCAGTATTTT. Its protein is CASSLGARGGTDTQYF.

This clonotype showed up just once. V usage is TRBV6-1 and J usage is TRBJ2-2; D may be TRBD2 (5 bases). V dropped 2 bases and J dropped 1 base, with 14 bases sitting between them. CDR3 length: 17 amino acids. The germline gives CDR1 MNHNS, CDR2 SASEGT. The CDR3 sequence is CASSEIGVWRNTGELFF. DNA of the CDR3: TGTGCCAGCAGTGAAATCGGGGTCTGGCGGAACACCGGGGAGCTGTTTTTT.

This chain joins TRBV27 and TRBJ2-5, with D unresolved. V lost 8 bases, J lost 11 bases, and 21 bases lay in between. Germline assignment: CDR1 MNHEY and CDR2 SMNVEV (reference sequence). This CDR3 is 13 amino acids long. Here the CDR3 reads CASGMGLGNEQYF. In DNA, the CDR3 is TGTGCCAGCGGGATGGGCTTGGGGAATGAGCAGTACTTC.

The rearrangement joins TRBV6-4 to TRBJ2-1, with 10 nucleotides matching TRBD2. This CDR3 spans 15 amino acids. Trimming took 3 bases from V and 10 from J; bases not matched to a gene: 9. Germline CDR1 reads MRHNA; CDR2 reads SNTAGT. The CDR3 loop reads CASSEASGGAREQFF. In DNA form, the CDR3 reads TGTGCCAGCAGTGAGGCCAGCGGGGGGGCGAGGGAGCAGTTCTTC.

The J gene is TRBJ2-1, the V gene TRBV5-1; D ambiguous. The J call may be mistaken, given a closer DNA end match to TRBJ2-5. The germline gives CDR1 SGHRS, CDR2 YFSETQ. This CDR3 is 12 amino acids long. The CDR3 sequence: CASSFPQETQYF. As DNA, the CDR3 is TGCGCCAGCAGCTTTCCTCAAGAGACCCAGTACTTC.

V gene TRBV6-2 or TRBV6-3 combines with J gene TRBJ2-1; 7 bases fit TRBD2. V was clipped by 4 bases and J by 3 bases; unmatched bases: 3. Germline CDR1 is MNHEY and CDR2 is SVGEGT. There are 14 residues in the CDR3. The CDR3 reads CASSSAGDYNEQFF. CDR3 DNA: TGTGCCAGCAGTTCCGCGGGGGACTACAATGAGCAGTTCTTC.

This clonotype was detected only a few times. This CDR3 is CASSSGRADGYTF. CDR3 nucleotide sequence: TGTGCCAGCAGCTCAGGGAGGGCTGACGGCTACACCTTC. The V gene is TRBV7-8, the J gene TRBJ1-2; D perhaps matches TRBD1 (5 bases). V was shortened by 4 bases and J by 8 bases, with 14 bases between the two germline ends. Per the germline V gene, CDR1 is SGHVS and CDR2 is FQNEAQ. The CDR3 runs to 13 residues.

In its sample, this clonotype was seen many times. This rearrangement joins TRBV7-3 to TRBJ2-1; 11 bases align to TRBD2. J gave up 6 bases and V 5 bases, and 9 bases lay outside the gene matches. This CDR3 contains 16 residues. In germline, CDR1 is SGHTA, CDR2 FQGTGA. CDR3 nucleotide sequence: TGTGCCAGCAGCCCAATTGGACTAGCGGGTGGCAATGAGCAGTTCTTC. Protein: CASSPIGLAGGNEQFF.

This chain connects TRBV12-3 or TRBV12-4 to TRBJ2-1; TRBD2 is a possible D gene (7 bases). The DNA end is a closer match to TRBJ2-7, so the J assignment may be wrong. This CDR3 has 15 residues. The CDR3 nucleotides read TGTGCCAGCAGGGGCCCGGGGGGCCTATACAATGAGCAGTACTTC. This codes for CASRGPGGLYNEQYF.